This entry describes one TCR beta chain. Its antigen is still unknown. The junction shows a germline mismatch at one end, possibly a read error. The study ran its PCR with 60 Vbeta and 13 Jbeta primers. TCRdb's copy holds only in-frame clones and misses some; the assay was immunoSEQ multiplex PCR. The sample shows over 150,000 clones, approximately 77% of them seen only once. These data belong to a study of cytomegalovirus exposure and HLA in healthy donors. Turning to the study itself: When 350 to 500 donors were genotyped, 81% of them were found to fall in the Caucasian-associated ancestry cluster.

Overall study results and limits: In a later analysis, a missense DCLRE1C variant was linked to TCR beta V- and J-gene trimming.

Specimen: PBMCs. The clonotype was recovered from a man younger than 30 in good health and CMV-seronegative.

The CDR3 DNA follows: TGCGTCAGCAGCCCCAAGCCCCCGACAGGGGGTTTCAACGAGCAGTACTTC. Encoded protein: CVSSPKPPTGGFNEQYF. The rearrangement joins TRBV4-3 to TRBJ2-7; 9 nucleotides align to TRBD1. Germline CDR1 reads LGHNA; CDR2 reads YSLEER. CDR3 size: 17 residues.